This TCR beta chain was found in a study of T cell responses to AZD1222 COVID-19 vaccine. Clones were sequenced by immunoSEQ multiplex PCR, and TCRdb holds only the in-frame ones, with some missing. The profile shows fewer than 130,000 clones, roughly 90% of them singletons. Germline CDR1 is SGHDT and CDR2 is YYEEEE. The trim removed 3 bases at V and 3 bases at J, leaving 2 bases unmatched. The CDR3 has 14 residues. On this clone: Its specificity is unknown.

Study findings and constraints: The reported proportion of spike-specific TCRs targeting unmutated variant regions was nearly half.

The rearrangement links TRBV5-6 to TRBJ2-7; the match to TRBD1 covers 11 bases. The material was peripheral blood, obtained 28 days after the second AZD1222 dose. The receptor was isolated from an adult who received the AZD1222 COVID-19 vaccine. CDR3 in DNA: TGTGCCAGCAGCTGGGACAGGGGGATCTACGAGCAGTACTTC. It specifies CASSWDRGIYEQYF.